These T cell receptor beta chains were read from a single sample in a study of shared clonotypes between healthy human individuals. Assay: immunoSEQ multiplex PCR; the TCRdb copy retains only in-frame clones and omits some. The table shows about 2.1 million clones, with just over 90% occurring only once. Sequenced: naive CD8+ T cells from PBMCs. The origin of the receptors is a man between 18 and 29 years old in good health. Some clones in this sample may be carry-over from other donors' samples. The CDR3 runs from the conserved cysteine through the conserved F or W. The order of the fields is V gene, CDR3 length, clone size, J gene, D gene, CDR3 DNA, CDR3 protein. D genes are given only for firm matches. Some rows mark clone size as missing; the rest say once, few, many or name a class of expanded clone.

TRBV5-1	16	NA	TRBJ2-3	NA	TGCGCCAGCACTCCCTCCGGCTGGGGGGTTACAGATACGCAGTATTTT	CASTPSGWGVTDTQYF
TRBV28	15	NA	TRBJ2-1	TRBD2	TGTGCCAGCATCCTAGCGGGAGGGAGCTACAATGAGCAGTTCTTC	CASILAGGSYNEQFF
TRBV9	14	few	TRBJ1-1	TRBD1	TGTGCCAGCCGACAGGGATTGTCGAACACTGAAGCTTTCTTT	CASRQGLSNTEAFF
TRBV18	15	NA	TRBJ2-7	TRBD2	TGTGCCAGCTCACCAGACGTCGCGGGGGCCTACGAGCAGTACTTC	CASSPDVAGAYEQYF
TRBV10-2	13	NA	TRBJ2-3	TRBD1	TGCGCCAGCAGTGAGGACAGGGCAGATACGCAGTATTTT	CASSEDRADTQYF
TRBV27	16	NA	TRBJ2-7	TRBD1	TGTGCCAGCAGTTTGGTCTCCGGGACAGGGTTTTACGAGCAGTACTTC	CASSLVSGTGFYEQYF
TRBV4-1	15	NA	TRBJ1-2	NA	TGCGCCAGCAGCCAGCTCGGGACGGTTAACTATGGCTACACCTTC	CASSQLGTVNYGYTF
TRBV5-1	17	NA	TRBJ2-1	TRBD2	TGCGCCAGCAGCGATGCTGGACTAGCGGATCTCTACAATGAGCAGTTCTTC	CASSDAGLADLYNEQFF
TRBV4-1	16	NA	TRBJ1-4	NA	TGCGCCAGCAGCCAAGTAATGGGCCAGCGAGCTGAAAAACTGTTTTTT	CASSQVMGQRAEKLFF
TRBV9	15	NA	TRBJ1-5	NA	TGTGCCAGCAGCGTAACAGGGTCCAGCAATCAGCCCCAGCATTTT	CASSVTGSSNQPQHF
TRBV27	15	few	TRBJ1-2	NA	TGTGCCAGCAGTTTACTCCCGGGGGCTATCACTGGCTACACCTTC	CASSLLPGAITGYTF
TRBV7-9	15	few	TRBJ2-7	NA	TGTGCCAGCAGCAGAACCCTTAGGGACAACAACGAGCAGTACTTC	CASSRTLRDNNEQYF
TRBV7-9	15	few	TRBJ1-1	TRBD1	TGTGCCAGCAGCTTAGCTGACAGGGAATTCCCTGAAGCTTTCTTT	CASSLADREFPEAFF
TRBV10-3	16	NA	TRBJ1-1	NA	TGTGCCATCAGTGAGCCGACAGCCTCAATGAACACTGAAGCTTTCTTT	CAISEPTASMNTEAFF
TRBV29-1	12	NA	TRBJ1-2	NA	TGCAGCGTTGTCACAGGGCCGGGTGGCTACACCTTC	CSVVTGPGGYTF
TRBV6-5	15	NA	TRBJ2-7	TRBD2	TGTGCCAGCAGTTACTCGGGTAGCGGGATGTACGAGCAGTACTTC	CASSYSGSGMYEQYF
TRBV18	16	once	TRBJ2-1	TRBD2	TGTGCCAGCTCACCAAGAGCGGGAGGGCCGTACAATGAGCAGTTCTTC	CASSPRAGGPYNEQFF
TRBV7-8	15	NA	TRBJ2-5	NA	TGTGCCAGCAGCTTAGCGGGGGACTTCAGGGAGACCCAGTACTTC	CASSLAGDFRETQYF
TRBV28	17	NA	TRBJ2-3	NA	TGTGCCAGCAGTTCCATATTAACAGAATTAAGCACAGATACGCAGTATTTT	CASSSILTELSTDTQYF
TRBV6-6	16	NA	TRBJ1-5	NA	TGTGCCAGCAGTTACTCGATAAGCTATAGCAATCAGCCCCAGCATTTT	CASSYSISYSNQPQHF
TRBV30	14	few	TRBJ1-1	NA	TGTGCCTGGAGCGGACTGGTCGTGGACACTGAAGCTTTCTTT	CAWSGLVVDTEAFF
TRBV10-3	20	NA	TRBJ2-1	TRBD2	TGTGCCATCAGTGACTCCGGGACTAGCGGGAGTGGCGTCTCCTACAATGAGCAGTTCTTC	CAISDSGTSGSGVSYNEQFF
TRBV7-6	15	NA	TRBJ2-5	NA	TGTGCCAGCAGCACCCGCAGGGCATTGGGGGAGACCCAGTACTTC	CASSTRRALGETQYF
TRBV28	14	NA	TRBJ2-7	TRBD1	TGTGCCAGCAGTTCCGGGACAGGGCTCAACGAGCAGTACTTC	CASSSGTGLNEQYF
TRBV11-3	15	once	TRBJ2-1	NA	TGTGCCAGCAGTCTAGACCCTTTCCCGTACAATGAGCAGTTCTTC	CASSLDPFPYNEQFF
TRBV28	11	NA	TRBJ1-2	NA	TGTGCCAGCAGTTTAGGAGATGGCTACACCTTC	CASSLGDGYTF
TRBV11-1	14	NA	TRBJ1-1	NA	TGTGCCAGCAGCCCCGAGGGTGCGAACACTGAAGCTTTCTTT	CASSPEGANTEAFF
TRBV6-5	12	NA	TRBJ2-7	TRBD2	TGTGCCAGCAGCCCCCACGGGGGGGAGCAGTACTTC	CASSPHGGEQYF
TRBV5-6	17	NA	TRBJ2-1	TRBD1	TGTGCCAGCAGCTTGCGCGACAGGGTCGGTGGATACAATGAGCAGTTCTTC	CASSLRDRVGGYNEQFF
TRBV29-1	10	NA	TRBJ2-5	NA	TGCAGCGTTGTGAAGGAGACCCAGTACTTC	CSVVKETQYF
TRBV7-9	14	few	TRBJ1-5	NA	TGTGCCAGCAGCTTAGAGGACAACAATCAGCCCCAGCATTTT	CASSLEDNNQPQHF
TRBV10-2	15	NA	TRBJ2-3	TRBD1	TGCGCCAGCCGCCCAGATACAGGGGGCGTAGATACGCAGTATTTT	CASRPDTGGVDTQYF
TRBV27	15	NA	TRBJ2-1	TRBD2	TGTGCCAGCAGTTTAGGAGCGGGAGGGTTAATTGAGCAGTTCTTC	CASSLGAGGLIEQFF
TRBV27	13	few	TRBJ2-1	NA	TGTGCCAGCAGTTTATCGCCCTACAATGAGCAGTTCTTC	CASSLSPYNEQFF
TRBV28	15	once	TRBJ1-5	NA	TGTGCCAGCAGAGGTATCGGGGGATCTAATCAGCCCCAGCATTTT	CASRGIGGSNQPQHF
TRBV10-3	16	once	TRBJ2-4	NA	TGTGCCATCAGTGAGTCCCAGAACTTAGCCAAAAACATTCAGTACTTC	CAISESQNLAKNIQYF
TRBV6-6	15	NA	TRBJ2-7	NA	TGTGCCAGCAGTTACTATCGGGACGATCCAGTGGGGCAGTACTTC	CASSYYRDDPVGQYF
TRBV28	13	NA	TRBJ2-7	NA	TGTGCCAGCAGTTTTGCGCCAGGGAACGAGCAGTACTTC	CASSFAPGNEQYF
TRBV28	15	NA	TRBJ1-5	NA	TGTGCCAGCAGTTCGTGGGGGGTCAGCAATCAGCCCCAGCATTTT	CASSSWGVSNQPQHF
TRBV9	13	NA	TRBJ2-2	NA	TGTGCCAGCAGCCTCCGACGGGGCGGGGAGCTGTTTTTT	CASSLRRGGELFF
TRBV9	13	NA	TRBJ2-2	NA	TGTGCCAGCAGCGTAGGAAGCGGCGGGGAGCTGTTTTTT	CASSVGSGGELFF
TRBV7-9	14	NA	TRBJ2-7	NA	TGTGCCAGCAGCTTAATGGCCTCGACCTACGAGCAGTACTTC	CASSLMASTYEQYF
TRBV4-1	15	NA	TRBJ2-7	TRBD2	TGCGCCAGCAGCCAGTTTAGCGGGAGTATTTACGAGCAGTACTTC	CASSQFSGSIYEQYF
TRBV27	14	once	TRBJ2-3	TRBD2	TGTGCCAAGAATAGCGGGAGGTATCTAGATACGCAGTATTTT	CAKNSGRYLDTQYF
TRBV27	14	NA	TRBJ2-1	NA	TGTGCCAGCGGTAGCTCGGGTTCCTACAATGAGCAGTTCTTC	CASGSSGSYNEQFF
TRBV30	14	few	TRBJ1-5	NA	TGTGCCTGGAGTGCGATACTTAGCAATCAGCCCCAGCATTTT	CAWSAILSNQPQHF
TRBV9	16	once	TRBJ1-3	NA	TGTGCCAGCAGCGGCCGAAGGGACTTCTCTGGAAACACCATATATTTT	CASSGRRDFSGNTIYF
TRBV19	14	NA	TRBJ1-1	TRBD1	TGTGCCAGTAGTATAGGACAGGGTTATACTGAAGCTTTCTTT	CASSIGQGYTEAFF
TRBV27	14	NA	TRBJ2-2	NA	TGTGCCAGCAGTGCAGGGGCGAACACCGGGGAGCTGTTTTTT	CASSAGANTGELFF
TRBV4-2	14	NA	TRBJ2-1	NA	TGTGCCAGCAGCCATGGAGGGGAATACAATGAGCAGTTCTTC	CASSHGGEYNEQFF
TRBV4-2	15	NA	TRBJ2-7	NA	TGTGCCAGCAGCCAAGACGGGGGGACAGGAAGCGAGCAGTACTTC	CASSQDGGTGSEQYF
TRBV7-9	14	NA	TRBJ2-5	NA	TGTGCCAGCAGCTTCGGGCAGTACCAAGAGACCCAGTACTTC	CASSFGQYQETQYF
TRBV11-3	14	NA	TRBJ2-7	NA	TGTGCCAGCAGCTCCGACGGAAGTGAATACGAGCAGTACTTC	CASSSDGSEYEQYF
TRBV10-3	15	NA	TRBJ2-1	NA	TGTGCCATCAGTGAGTCGGTAGACAGCTCCAATGAGCAGTTCTTC	CAISESVDSSNEQFF
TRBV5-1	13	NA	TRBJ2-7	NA	TGCGCCAGCAGCACGGGACGGGCCTACGAGCAGTACTTC	CASSTGRAYEQYF
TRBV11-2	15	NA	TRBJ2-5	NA	TGTGCCAGCAGCTCCTCAGGGGCCCTTTGGGAGACCCAGTACTTC	CASSSSGALWETQYF
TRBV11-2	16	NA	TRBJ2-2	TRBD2	TGTGCCAGCAGCTTATTTAAGCGGGACGGCACCGGGGAGCTGTTTTTT	CASSLFKRDGTGELFF